What follows are 20 T cell receptor beta chains derived from one specimen sequenced in a study of T-cell memory formation after mild COVID-19. Each CDR3 protein gets one entry after TCRdb re-called the 5' RACE reads with MiXCR. The sample yields almost 250,000 distinct CDR3 sequences, over 15% seen once. Sample: PBMCs or a T cell subset sorted from them (not recorded which). These receptors originate from an adult woman who had mild COVID-19 (a few samples of this study predate the infection). Cell type and time point are not known.

This clonotype was seen a handful of times. The rearrangement links TRBV7-3 to TRBJ2-2; 10 bases fit TRBD1. This CDR3 region has 16 residues. The V segment lost 4 bases and the J segment 5 bases; nucleotides outside the gene matches: 7. Germline-derived CDR1 and CDR2 are SGHTA and FQGTGA. The CDR3 nucleotides are TGTGCCAGCAGCTCTCGGACAGGGGGTGTAACCGGGGAGCTGTTTTTT. Encoded protein: CASSSRTGGVTGELFF.

This clonotype has a handful of counts. CDR3 protein: CASSPSPAGVGNEQFF. CDR3 nucleotide sequence: TGTGCCAGCAGCCCCAGCCCAGCGGGAGTCGGGAATGAGCAGTTCTTC. V and J are TRBV7-2 and TRBJ2-1, with 8 bases fitting TRBD2. Unmatched junction bases numbered 13, after V lost 5 bases and J lost 7 bases. The germline V gene encodes CDR1 SGHTA and CDR2 FQGNSA. The CDR3 has 16 residues.

This clonotype appeared many times. V gene TRBV5-1 combines with J gene TRBJ1-1; TRBD1 aligns across 7 bases. The V gene's germline CDR1 is SGHRS and CDR2 YFSETQ. Trimming took 5 bases from V and 0 from J; bases not matched to a gene: 7. CDR3 size: 15 residues. The CDR3, as DNA: TGCGCCAGCAGTGGACAGGCGACTTTGAACACTGAAGCTTTCTTT. Its translation is CASSGQATLNTEAFF. Supplemented by reference TRBV5-1 and TRBJ1-1, the full variable domain reads KAGVTQTPRYLIKTRGQQVTLSCSPISGHRSVSWYQQTPGQGLQFLFEYFSETQRNKGNFPGRFSGRQFSNSRSEMNVSTLELGDSALYLCASSGQATLNTEAFFGQGTRLTVV.

This clonotype was recorded a few times. This rearrangement joins TRBV12-3 or TRBV12-4 to TRBJ2-2; D gene ambiguous. CDR3 size: 16 residues. The V end lost 5 bases, the J end lost 4 bases, and 17 bases lay between the germline ends. The CDR3: CASSPLGFNPTGELFF. Here the CDR3 DNA reads TGTGCCAGCAGTCCCCTAGGGTTCAACCCCACCGGGGAGCTGTTTTTT.

This clonotype was counted a few times. The gene calls are TRBV20-1 and TRBJ2-7; D may be TRBD1 or TRBD2 (5 bases each). Germline-derived CDR1 and CDR2 are DFQATT and SNEGSKA (reference sequence). Trimming stripped 3 bases from V and 3 bases from J, with 12 bases between. This CDR3 is built from 13 residues. DNA of the CDR3: TGCAGTGCTAGGAGGGACGACAGCTACGAGCAGTACTTC. It yields the protein CSARRDDSYEQYF.

The table lists this clonotype with a few counts. V is TRBV5-1 and J is TRBJ2-1; TRBD2 matches at 9 bases. Per the germline V gene, CDR1 is SGHRS and CDR2 is YFSETQ. This CDR3 region has 17 residues. V lost 4 bases and J lost 0; bases outside the gene matches: 8. CDR3 DNA sequence: TGCGCCAGCAGCCCCACTAGCGGGCCCAGCTCCTACAATGAGCAGTTCTTC. It translates to CASSPTSGPSSYNEQFF.

The chain is built from TRBV20-1 and TRBJ1-2; 9 bases match TRBD1. The CDR3 runs 15 residues. V gave up 3 bases and J gave up 6 bases; unmatched junction bases: 11. Germline lookup yields CDR1 DFQATT and CDR2 SNEGSKA (reference sequence). The CDR3 coding sequence is TGCAGTGCTAGGGACCTACAGGGGGCCTCCAATGGCTACACCTTC. Translating it yields CSARDLQGASNGYTF.

This clonotype has ten or more counts. The rearrangement joins TRBV12-3 or TRBV12-4 to TRBJ1-1; D may be TRBD1 (6 bases). The ends were cut back, 7 bases at V and 5 bases at J, with 11 bases in the middle. The CDR3 spans 12 residues. The DNA of the CDR3 is TGTGCCAGCACTCTCACAGGGACTGAAGCTTTCTTT. It codes for CASTLTGTEAFF.

The V and J genes are TRBV5-1 and TRBJ2-5; TRBD2 agrees at 10 bases. The CDR3 is 14 amino acids. J lost 3 bases, V lost 4 bases, and 3 bases had no gene match. CDR1 is SGHRS, CDR2 YFSETQ, per germline. The CDR3 DNA sequence: TGCGCCAGCAGCAACGGACTAGCGGAAGAGACCCAGTACTTC. Its protein is CASSNGLAEETQYF.

This chain links TRBV6-1 with TRBJ2-2, with a weak D call TRBD2 (5 bases). The CDR3 is made up of 14 amino acids. The V and J ends lost 8 bases and 0 bases respectively, with 10 bases between them. Germline assignment: CDR1 MNHNS and CDR2 SASEGT. The CDR3 loop reads CASLPGTNTGELFF. CDR3 in DNA: TGTGCCAGCCTTCCGGGGACGAACACCGGGGAGCTGTTTTTT.

V and J are TRBV18 and TRBJ2-7; TRBD2 is a possible D gene (6 bases). V lost 3 bases and J 2 bases, leaving 11 bases between the germline ends. CDR1 is KGHSH, CDR2 LQKENI, per germline. The CDR3 runs to 14 residues. For the CDR3, the DNA is TGTGCCAGCTCACCCCGGGACTTAGCCTACGAGCAGTACTTC. As protein: CASSPRDLAYEQYF.

This sequence joins TRBV3-1 and TRBJ2-5; 11 positions agree with TRBD2. Germline loops: CDR1 LGHDT, CDR2 YNNKEL (reference sequence). The CDR3 extends over 15 amino acids. Unmatched junction bases numbered 5, after V lost 6 bases and J lost 2 bases. This CDR3 is CASSRLAGRQETQYF. CDR3 in DNA: TGTGCCAGCAGTCGACTAGCGGGGAGACAAGAGACCCAGTACTTC.

V gene TRBV12-3 or TRBV12-4 combines with J gene TRBJ2-3; 7 bases fit TRBD2. The CDR3 runs to 15 residues. J was trimmed by 0 bases and V by 7 bases; bases with no gene match: 7. CDR3 sequence (DNA): TGTGCCAGCACTCTAGCGGCGGTAAGCACAGATACGCAGTATTTT. This sequence encodes CASTLAAVSTDTQYF.

This clonotype was observed a handful of times. This chain links TRBV7-2 with TRBJ2-1, with 11 bases identical to TRBD2. V gave up 5 bases and J gave up 2 bases; unmatched junction bases: 2. Germline V lookup: CDR1 SGHTA, CDR2 FQGNSA. The CDR3 covers 15 residues. CDR3 protein: CASSPTSGTYNEQFF. The CDR3 nucleotides read TGTGCCAGCAGCCCGACTAGCGGGACCTACAATGAGCAGTTCTTC.

CDR3 nucleotides: TGTGCCAGCAGCCAGGATCGAAGGGGTGAGCAGTTCTTC. It encodes CASSQDRRGEQFF. The chain uses TRBV12-3 or TRBV12-4 and TRBJ2-1, with TRBD1 as a possible D gene (5 bases). V was shortened by 6 bases and J by 9 bases, with 15 bases between the two germline ends. This CDR3 comprises 13 residues.

As DNA, the CDR3 is TGTGCCAGCAGCTTGGGAGGGGCTGGGAGCTACGAGCAGTACTTC. Amino acid sequence: CASSLGGAGSYEQYF. The rearrangement uses TRBV5-4 and TRBJ2-7; the D gene could be TRBD1 or TRBD2 (5 bases each). CDR1 and CDR2 from the germline V gene are SGHNT and YYREEE (reference sequence). The V and J ends lost 0 bases and 3 bases respectively, with 13 bases between them. The CDR3 has 15 amino acids.

Ten or more counts support this clonotype. J is TRBJ2-2 and V is TRBV6-5; tentative D call: TRBD1 (6 bases). The CDR3 totals 15 residues. Trimming took off 6 bases at V and 1 base at J, with 12 bases between the two ends. The germline V gene has CDR1 MNHEY and CDR2 SVGAGI. CDR3 nucleotides: TGTGCCAGCAGGCCACCGGGACAGAACACCGGGGAGCTGTTTTTT. Protein product: CASRPPGQNTGELFF.

Only a few counts were recorded for this clonotype. The chain carries TRBV3-1 and TRBJ2-7, with TRBD1 matching over 8 bases. From germline, CDR1 is LGHDT and CDR2 YNNKEL (reference sequence). The V and J ends lost 3 bases and 6 bases, in that order; junction bases with no gene match: 7. The CDR3 loop spans 14 amino acids. The CDR3 sequence is CASSHNDRGSEQYF. In nucleotides, the CDR3 is TGTGCCAGCAGCCACAACGACAGGGGAAGCGAGCAGTACTTC.

V and J are TRBV6-5 and TRBJ2-1; 7 nucleotides agree with TRBD2. J gave up 6 bases and V 2 bases, and 7 bases lay outside the gene matches. The CDR3 contains 15 residues. Germline V CDR1 and CDR2: MNHEY, SVGAGI. The DNA for the CDR3 is TGTGCCAGCAGTTACGATCGCGGGAGTATCAATGAGCAGTTCTTC. This sequence encodes CASSYDRGSINEQFF.

The chain recombines TRBV6-2 or TRBV6-3 with TRBJ2-7; TRBD2 aligns across 12 bases. V trimming: 0 bases; J trimming: 3 bases; junction bases outside the gene matches: 12. Germline loops: CDR1 MNHEY, CDR2 SVGEGT. The CDR3 extends over 19 amino acids. CDR3 region: CASSYSALGTSGLYYEQYF. Here the CDR3 DNA reads TGTGCCAGCAGTTACTCGGCGCTGGGGACTAGCGGGCTGTACTACGAGCAGTACTTC.